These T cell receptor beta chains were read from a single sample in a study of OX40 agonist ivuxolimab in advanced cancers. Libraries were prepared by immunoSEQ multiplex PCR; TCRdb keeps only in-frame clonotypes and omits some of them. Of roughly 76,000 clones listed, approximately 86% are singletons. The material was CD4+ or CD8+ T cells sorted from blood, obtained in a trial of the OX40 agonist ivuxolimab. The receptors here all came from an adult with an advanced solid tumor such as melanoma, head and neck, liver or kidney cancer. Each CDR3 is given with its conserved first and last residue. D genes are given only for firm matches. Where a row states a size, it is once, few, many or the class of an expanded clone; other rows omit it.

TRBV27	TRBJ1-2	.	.	CASSFVWAPGDGYTF	TGTGCCAGCAGTTTTGTTTGGGCCCCCGGGGATGGCTACACCTTC
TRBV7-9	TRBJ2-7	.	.	CASSLQGPYEQYF	TGTGCCAGCAGCTTACAGGGCCCCTACGAGCAGTACTTC
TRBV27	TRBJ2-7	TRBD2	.	CASSLQAGGSYEQYF	TGTGCCAGCAGCTTACAAGCGGGGGGATCCTACGAGCAGTACTTC
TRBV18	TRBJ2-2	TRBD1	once	CASSPLGTGNTGELFF	TGTGCCAGCTCACCACTCGGGACAGGGAACACCGGGGAGCTGTTTTTT
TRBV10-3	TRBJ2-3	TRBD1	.	CAISNRGIDRTDTQYF	TGTGCCATCAGTAACAGGGGGATCGATAGAACAGATACGCAGTATTTT
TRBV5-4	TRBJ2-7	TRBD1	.	CASSLGQDPYEQYF	TGTGCCAGCAGCTTAGGACAGGACCCCTACGAGCAGTACTTC
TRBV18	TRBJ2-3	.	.	CASSLDDTDTQYF	TGTGCCAGCTCCCTGGATGACACAGATACGCAGTATTTT
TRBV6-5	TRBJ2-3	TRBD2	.	CASSFGTSGGKDTQYF	TGTGCCAGCAGTTTCGGGACTAGCGGGGGGAAGGATACGCAGTATTTT
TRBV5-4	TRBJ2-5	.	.	CASSLAGETQYF	TGTGCCAGCAGCTTAGCAGGGGAGACCCAGTACTTC
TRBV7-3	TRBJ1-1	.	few	CASSLKVSRNTEAFF	TGTGCCAGCAGCTTAAAAGTCAGCCGGAACACTGAAGCTTTCTTT
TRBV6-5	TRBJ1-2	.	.	CASSLTEGGSHTF	TGTGCCAGCAGCTTAACCGAGGGTGGTAGTCACACCTTC
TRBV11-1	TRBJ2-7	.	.	CASSARAYEQYF	TGTGCCAGCAGCGCTAGAGCCTACGAGCAGTACTTC
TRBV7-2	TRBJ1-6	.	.	CASTMRSYNSPLHF	TGTGCCAGCACTATGCGGAGCTATAATTCACCCCTCCACTTT
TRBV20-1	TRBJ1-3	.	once	CSAPLSNTIYF	TGCAGTGCCCCCCTTTCCAACACCATATATTTT
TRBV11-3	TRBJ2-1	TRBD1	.	CASSSKGQQYNEQFF	TGTGCCAGCAGCTCAAAGGGACAGCAGTACAATGAGCAGTTCTTC
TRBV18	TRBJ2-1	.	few	CASSPPPGSYNEQFF	TGTGCCAGCTCACCACCCCCAGGATCCTACAATGAGCAGTTCTTC
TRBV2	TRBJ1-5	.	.	CASSGVASNQPQHF	TGTGCCAGCAGTGGGGTGGCTAGCAATCAGCCCCAGCATTTT
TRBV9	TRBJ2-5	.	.	CASSRWGETQYF	TGTGCCAGCAGTAGGTGGGGGGAGACCCAGTACTTC
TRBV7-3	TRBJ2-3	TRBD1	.	CASSPEGQGLTDTQYF	TGTGCCAGCAGCCCAGAGGGACAGGGGCTGACAGATACGCAGTATTTT
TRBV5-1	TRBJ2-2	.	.	CASSFGETGELFF	TGCGCCAGCAGCTTCGGGGAAACCGGGGAGCTGTTTTTT
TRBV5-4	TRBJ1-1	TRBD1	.	CASSWGTGAIGTEAFF	TGTGCCAGCAGCTGGGGGACAGGGGCAATCGGCACTGAAGCTTTCTTT
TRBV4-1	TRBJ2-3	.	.	CASSQDQVAGPHTDTQYF	TGCGCCAGCAGCCAAGATCAGGTTGCAGGACCCCACACAGATACGCAGTATTTT
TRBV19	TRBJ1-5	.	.	CASRPPQHSNQPQHF	TGTGCCAGCCGCCCCCCGCAGCATAGCAATCAGCCCCAGCATTTT
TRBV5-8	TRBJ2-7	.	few	CASTLMGTRSNEQYF	TGTGCCAGCACCCTGATGGGGACTCGTTCCAACGAGCAGTACTTC
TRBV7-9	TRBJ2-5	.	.	CASSLAVQEETQYF	TGTGCCAGCAGCTTAGCTGTACAGGAAGAGACCCAGTACTTC
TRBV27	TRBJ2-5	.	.	CASSFGRPLQETQYF	TGTGCCAGCAGTTTCGGACGGCCACTTCAAGAGACCCAGTACTTC
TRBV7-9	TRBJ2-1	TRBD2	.	CATSGGAYNEQFF	TGTGCGACCAGCGGGGGGGCCTACAATGAGCAGTTCTTC
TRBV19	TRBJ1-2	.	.	CASSILGGTGYTF	TGTGCCAGTAGTATCCTGGGGGGCACTGGCTACACCTTC
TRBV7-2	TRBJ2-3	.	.	CASRPYTDTQYF	TGTGCCAGCAGGCCGTACACAGATACGCAGTATTTT
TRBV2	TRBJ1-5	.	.	CASSGQQNQPQHF	TGTGCCAGCAGTGGACAGCAAAATCAGCCCCAGCATTTT
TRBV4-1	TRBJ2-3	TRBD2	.	CASSQGSAGYSTDTQYF	TGCGCCAGCAGCCAAGGATCAGCGGGATACAGCACAGATACGCAGTATTTT
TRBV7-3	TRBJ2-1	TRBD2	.	CASSSSGGWGEQFF	TGTGCCAGCAGCTCTAGCGGGGGATGGGGAGAGCAGTTCTTC
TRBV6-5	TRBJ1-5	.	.	CASSSTGATQHF	TGTGCCAGCAGTTCTACCGGAGCGACCCAGCATTTT
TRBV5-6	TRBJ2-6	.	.	CASIEGSSGANVLTF	TGTGCCAGCATCGAGGGGTCCTCTGGGGCCAACGTCCTGACTTTC
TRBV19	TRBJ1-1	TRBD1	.	CASRTGPGEAFF	TGTGCCAGTCGGACAGGGCCGGGGGAAGCTTTCTTT
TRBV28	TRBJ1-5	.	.	CASSRDTISNNQPQHF	TGTGCCAGCAGTCGGGACACAATCTCCAACAATCAGCCCCAGCATTTT
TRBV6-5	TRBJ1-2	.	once	CASSYQGGGYTF	TGTGCCAGCAGTTACCAGGGAGGCGGCTACACCTTC
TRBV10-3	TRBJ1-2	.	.	CAISGDNYGYTF	TGTGCCATCAGCGGGGACAACTATGGCTACACCTTC
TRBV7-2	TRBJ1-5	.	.	CASSLERGAKPQHF	TGTGCCAGCAGCTTAGAGCGGGGGGCAAAGCCCCAGCATTTT
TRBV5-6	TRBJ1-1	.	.	CASSLAWGDTEAFF	TGTGCCAGCAGCTTGGCCTGGGGGGACACTGAAGCTTTCTTT
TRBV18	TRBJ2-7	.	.	CASSPPHGLYEQYF	TGTGCCAGCTCACCACCGCACGGCCTCTACGAGCAGTACTTC
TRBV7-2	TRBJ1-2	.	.	CASNPGGLYGYTF	TGTGCCAGCAATCCTGGGGGTTTATATGGCTACACCTTC
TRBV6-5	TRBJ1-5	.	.	CASSLTGAGSQPQHF	TGTGCCAGCAGTTTAACGGGGGCTGGGAGTCAGCCCCAGCATTTT
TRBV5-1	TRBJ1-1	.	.	CASSLRPGTSTNTEAFF	TGCGCCAGCAGCTTGCGGCCAGGGACCTCAACGAACACTGAAGCTTTCTTT
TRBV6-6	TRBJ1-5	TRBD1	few	CASSKPTGNNQPQHF	TGTGCCAGCAGTAAACCGACAGGGAACAATCAGCCCCAGCATTTT
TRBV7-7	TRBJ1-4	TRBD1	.	CASSRQGALEKLFF	TGTGCCAGCAGCCGACAGGGGGCTTTGGAAAAACTGTTTTTT
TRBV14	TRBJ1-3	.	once	CASSPRTDGNTIYF	TGTGCCAGCAGCCCCCGGACAGATGGAAACACCATATATTTT
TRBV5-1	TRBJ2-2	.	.	CASSPLSQATNTGELFF	TGCGCCAGCAGCCCACTGTCCCAGGCCACGAACACCGGGGAGCTGTTTTTT